This TCR beta chain was obtained from a study of cytomegalovirus exposure and HLA in healthy donors. About the research overall: Among about 179 million T cells, an earlier analysis found roughly 110 million unique TCR beta sequences.

Regarding the study as a whole: The classifier reportedly diagnosed cytomegalovirus status with high sensitivity and specificity.

Both 60 Vbeta primers and 13 Jbeta primers went into the PCR. Using immunoSEQ multiplex PCR, the repertoire was profiled, and TCRdb retains in-frame clones only, with some absent. The table has about 130,000 clones, 65% to 80% seen once. This clone was counted between two and nine times. The target antigen is unknown. The CDR3 runs to 16 residues. The germline V and J ends were trimmed by 4 bases and 2 bases, with 17 bases remaining between them. The germline V gene encodes CDR1 SGHRS and CDR2 YFSETQ. The chain employs TRBV5-1 and TRBJ2-3; a weak D match, TRBD1 (5 bases). The clonotype comes from a male donor in good health and CMV-seropositive. Input material: PBMCs. This CDR3 reads CASSQTTDPYTDTQYF. CDR3 DNA sequence: TGCGCCAGCAGCCAAACGACAGATCCCTACACAGATACGCAGTATTTT.